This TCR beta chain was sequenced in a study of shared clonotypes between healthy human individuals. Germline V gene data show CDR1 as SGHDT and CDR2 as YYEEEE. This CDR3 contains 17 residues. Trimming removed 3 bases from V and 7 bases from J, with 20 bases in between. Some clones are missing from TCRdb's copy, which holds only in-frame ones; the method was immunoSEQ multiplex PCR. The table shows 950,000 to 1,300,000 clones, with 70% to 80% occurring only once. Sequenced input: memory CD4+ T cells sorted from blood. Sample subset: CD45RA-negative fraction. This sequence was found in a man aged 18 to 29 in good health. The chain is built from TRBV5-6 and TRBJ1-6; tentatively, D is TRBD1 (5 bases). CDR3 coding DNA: TGTGCCAGCAGCTGGAACGCCGGGACTCGTCAAAATTCACCCCTCCACTTT. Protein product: CASSWNAGTRQNSPLHF.